This passage covers 30 T cell receptor beta chains from one sample sequenced in a study of chemoradiotherapy in HPV16-positive cancers. Method: immunoSEQ multiplex PCR; TCRdb's copy keeps in-frame clones and lacks some. This sample has around 68,000 clones, with 88% found just once. Sequenced material: blood, taken from a patient who underwent chemoradiotherapy. The source of these receptors is a human donor with HPV-associated anogenital cancer.

As DNA, the CDR3 is TGTGCCAGCAAGGGAGCTATAAACACTGAAGCTTTCTTT. Its protein product is CASKGAINTEAFF. V is TRBV2 and J is TRBJ1-1; D is ambiguous. Between the trimmed V and J ends, which lost 7 bases and 2 bases, there was a span of 11 bases. The CDR3 is 13 residues long. Germline V gene data show CDR1 as SNHLY and CDR2 as FYNNEI.

There are a few counts of this clone. The genes are TRBV10-3 and TRBJ2-7; D may match TRBD1 or TRBD2 (5 bases each). This CDR3 spans 15 amino acids. The V and J ends lost 3 bases and 7 bases respectively, with 19 bases between them. Germline-derived CDR1 and CDR2 are ENHRY and SYGVKD. The CDR3 nucleotides read TGTGCCATCAGTGAACGGAGGATCCCTGAGGGGGAGCAGTACTTC. It is translated as CAISERRIPEGEQYF.

For the CDR3, the DNA is TGTGCCAGCAGCGCCTGGACAGGATTAGCCAAAAACATTCAGTACTTC. Protein sequence: CASSAWTGLAKNIQYF. The V and J genes are TRBV9 and TRBJ2-4; 7 nucleotides agree with TRBD1. The CDR3 runs 16 residues. Per germline, CDR1 SGDLS and CDR2 YYNGEE. V shed 3 bases and J 0 bases; nucleotides not matched to a gene: 6.

V is TRBV6-5 and J is TRBJ2-4; 7 nucleotides agree with TRBD1. This CDR3 is 15 amino acids long. V was pared by 0 bases and J by 7 bases, with 6 bases of the junction left unmatched. The germline CDR1 and CDR2 sequences are MNHEY and SVGAGI. This CDR3 reads CASSYSFDRVNIQYF. The CDR3 DNA reads TGTGCCAGCAGTTACTCATTCGACAGGGTGAACATTCAGTACTTC.

The CDR3 sequence is CASSQQVTGELFF. For the CDR3, the DNA is TGTGCCAGCAGTCAACAGGTCACCGGGGAGCTGTTTTTT. This chain joins TRBV25-1 and TRBJ2-2, with TRBD1 as a possible D gene (5 bases). With 5 bases removed from V and 4 bases from J, the gap between germline ends came to 8 bases. The germline CDR1 and CDR2 sequences are MGHDK and SYGVNS. The CDR3 spans 13 residues.

The genes are TRBV6-6 and TRBJ1-1; D might be TRBD1 (6 bases). V was trimmed by 7 bases and J by 8 bases, leaving 20 bases between them. This CDR3 has 14 amino acids. Germline values: CDR1 MNHNY, CDR2 SVGAGI (reference sequence). Here the CDR3 DNA reads TGTGCCAGCACTCAGAAGGGGGAATTCGGGGAAGCTTTCTTT. Protein sequence: CASTQKGEFGEAFF.

The V call is TRBV7-9, the J call TRBJ2-7, with D possibly matching TRBD2 (7 bases). CDR3 length: 15 residues. V was cut by 5 bases and J by 0 bases, with 14 bases left in between. Per the germline V gene, CDR1 is SEHNR and CDR2 is FQNEAQ (reference sequence). For the CDR3, the DNA is TGTGCCAGCAGCGTTACGGGGGGCGTCTCCTACGAGCAGTACTTC. Translation gives CASSVTGGVSYEQYF.

The chain is built from TRBV4-1 and TRBJ1-1, with a possible D match to TRBD1 (5 bases). The ends were cut back, 0 bases at V and 10 bases at J, with 12 bases in the middle. The CDR3 contains 13 residues. The germline gives CDR1 MGHRA, CDR2 YSYEKL. The CDR3 nucleotides read TGCGCCAGCAGCCAAGATCAGGGTCTCGTAGCTTTCTTT. The encoded protein is CASSQDQGLVAFF.

The J gene is TRBJ2-1, the V gene TRBV19, with TRBD1 matching 9 bases. V lost 10 bases and J lost 8; bases outside the gene matches: 15. CDR3 length equals 15 residues. In germline, CDR1 is LNHDA, CDR2 SQIVND (reference sequence). CDR3 region: CATNTGTGFLDEQFF. The CDR3 DNA follows: TGTGCCACCAATACCGGGACAGGGTTTTTGGATGAGCAGTTCTTC.

The chain joins TRBV5-4 to TRBJ2-2; a weak D match, TRBD2 (6 bases). Germline V gene sequence: CDR1 SGHNT, CDR2 YYREEE (reference sequence). CDR3 size: 15 residues. V was shortened by 2 bases and J by 1 base, with 9 bases between the two germline ends. CDR3: CASSLGTGNTGELFF. CDR3 sequence (DNA): TGTGCCAGCAGCTTAGGGACTGGGAACACCGGGGAGCTGTTTTTT.

This chain joins TRBV4-1 and TRBJ1-6; no firm D call. The germline V gene encodes CDR1 MGHRA and CDR2 YSYEKL. Trimming stripped 5 bases from V and 7 bases from J, with 18 bases between. The CDR3 totals 16 residues. For the CDR3, the DNA is TGCGCCAGCAGCGCCAAGTATGCGAGTTGGAATTCACCCCTCCACTTT. It codes for CASSAKYASWNSPLHF.

This rearrangement joins TRBV2 to TRBJ2-2; 8 bases fit TRBD2. Germline lookup yields CDR1 SNHLY and CDR2 FYNNEI. The trim removed 6 bases at V and 5 bases at J, leaving 8 bases unmatched. The length of the CDR3 is 15 residues. CDR3 amino acids: CASSAGGWGTGELFF. The CDR3 nucleotides are TGTGCCAGCAGCGCGGGAGGCTGGGGTACCGGGGAGCTGTTTTTT.

V is TRBV27 and J is TRBJ2-1, with 7 positions matching TRBD1. This CDR3 spans 13 amino acids. Trimming removed 8 bases from V and 0 bases from J; junction bases left unmatched: 1. The germline CDR1 and CDR2 sequences are MNHEY and SMNVEV (reference sequence). The CDR3 here is CASGTASYNEQFF. In DNA form, the CDR3 reads TGTGCCAGCGGGACAGCCTCCTACAATGAGCAGTTCTTC.

The rearrangement links TRBV19 to TRBJ2-1, with 13 nucleotides matching TRBD2. The CDR3 is made up of 15 amino acids. V gave up 11 bases and J gave up 6 bases; unmatched junction bases: 10. Germline CDR1 LNHDA, CDR2 SQIVND (reference sequence). The CDR3 here is CAAGRLAGGLNEQFF. CDR3 sequence (DNA): TGTGCCGCCGGCAGACTAGCGGGGGGACTCAATGAGCAGTTCTTC.

V is TRBV2 and J is TRBJ2-1, with D possibly TRBD2 on 5 matching bases. This CDR3 has 16 residues. Germline CDR1 is SNHLY and CDR2 is FYNNEI. Trimming stripped 3 bases from V and 5 bases from J, with 17 bases between. This CDR3 is CASSEKRLAIHNEQFF. CDR3 bases: TGTGCCAGCAGTGAGAAGAGGCTAGCTATCCACAATGAGCAGTTCTTC. The entire variable domain, with the rest obtained from reference TRBV2 and TRBJ2-1, is as follows: EPEVTQTPSHQVTQMGQEVILRCVPISNHLYFYWYRQILGQKVEFLVSFYNNEISEKSEIFDDQFSVERPDGSNFTLKIRSTKLEDSAMYFCASSEKRLAIHNEQFFGPGTRLTVL.

This clone has a handful of counts. The gene calls are TRBV9 and TRBJ2-1, with 8 bases that match TRBD2. The J segment lost 8 bases and the V segment lost 6 bases, leaving 13 bases of the junction unmatched. The CDR3 is 15 residues long. Germline V gene lookup returns CDR1 SGDLS and CDR2 YYNGEE. CDR3 bases: TGTGCCAGCAACCCAGAGGGCGGGGGGCGCGATGAGCAGTTCTTC. It encodes CASNPEGGGRDEQFF.

Only a few counts were recorded for this clone. The chain carries TRBV6-1 and TRBJ2-7; D remains unclear. There are 11 residues in the CDR3. Trimming removed 7 bases at V and 2 bases at J, with 6 bases between. CDR1 MNHNS and CDR2 SASEGT come from the germline V gene. CDR3 bases: TGTGCCAGCAAACGGACCTACGAGCAGTACTTC. Translation: CASKRTYEQYF.

The DNA of the CDR3 is TGCGCCAGCAGCTTGCGCCCACAGGGGTTATCCACTGAAGCTTTCTTT. Amino acids: CASSLRPQGLSTEAFF. The J gene is TRBJ1-1, the V gene TRBV5-1; TRBD1 aligns across 7 bases. V lost 1 base, J lost 4 bases, and 10 bases stayed unmatched. Germline-derived CDR1 and CDR2 are SGHRS and YFSETQ. The CDR3 consists of 16 residues.

CDR3 coding DNA: TGTGCCAGCCAACCCGGGAGCGGGGGGGCCCAAGAGACCCAGTACTTC. The encoded protein is CASQPGSGGAQETQYF. The V gene is TRBV7-9, the J gene TRBJ2-5; 10 nucleotides match TRBD2. Germline V lookup: CDR1 SEHNR, CDR2 FQNEAQ (reference sequence). The CDR3 totals 16 residues. V gave up 8 bases and J gave up 1 base; unmatched junction bases: 10. The whole variable domain, remainder taken from reference TRBV7-9 and TRBJ2-5, is DTGVSQNPRHKITKRGQNVTFRCDPISEHNRLYWYRQTLGQGPEFLTYFQNEAQLEKSRLLSDRFSAERPKGSFSTLEIQRTEQGDSAMYLCASQPGSGGAQETQYFGPGTRLLVL.

V usage is TRBV25-1 and J usage is TRBJ1-2, with D hard to call. CDR3 size: 11 residues. Germline CDR1 reads MGHDK; CDR2 reads SYGVNS. V lost 5 bases, J lost 2 bases, and 3 bases lay in between. This CDR3 reads CASSPNYGYTF. Written as DNA, the CDR3 is TGTGCCAGCAGTCCGAACTATGGCTACACCTTC.

The V and J genes are TRBV10-3 and TRBJ2-5; no reliable D call. Trimming left V 9 bases short and J 0 bases short, with 11 bases between. Germline CDR1 reads ENHRY; CDR2 reads SYGVKD. CDR3 length equals 13 residues. In DNA form, the CDR3 reads TGTGCCATGTCTTTTGGTAACCAAGAGACCCAGTACTTC. It translates to CAMSFGNQETQYF.

This chain connects TRBV5-4 to TRBJ2-3, with TRBD2 matching 10 bases. The CDR3 totals 16 residues. CDR1 SGHNT and CDR2 YYREEE come from the germline V gene (reference sequence). V lost 4 bases and J lost 1; bases outside the gene matches: 6. The CDR3 spells CASSLGTSARTDTQYF. The CDR3 region has the DNA TGTGCCAGCAGCCTCGGGACTAGCGCCCGCACAGATACGCAGTATTTT.

In DNA form, the CDR3 reads TGTGCCAGCAGCTTATCAGCTCTAGCGGGGGCAAGCACAGATACGCAGTATTTT. Translating gives CASSLSALAGASTDTQYF. The chain uses TRBV11-2 and TRBJ2-3; the match to TRBD2 covers 10 bases. V gave up 2 bases and J gave up 0 bases; unmatched junction bases: 8. This CDR3 has 18 residues. Germline V gene sequence: CDR1 SGHAT, CDR2 FQNNGV.

The chain recombines TRBV6-1 with TRBJ2-1; the match to TRBD1 covers 9 bases. The CDR3 loop spans 15 amino acids. V lost 3 bases to trimming and J lost 8 bases; unmatched junction nucleotides: 8. Per germline, CDR1 MNHNS and CDR2 SASEGT. The CDR3 DNA follows: TGTGCCAGCAGTGAGGGACAGGGTATGGGGGATGAGCAGTTCTTC. Translating it yields CASSEGQGMGDEQFF.

This clone was observed once. V gene TRBV6-1 combines with J gene TRBJ2-7; TRBD1 aligns across 7 bases. CDR1 is MNHNS and CDR2 is SASEGT in the germline V gene. The junction had 11 bases not matched to a gene; V was cut back by 2 bases and J by 4 bases. This CDR3 has 16 residues. The CDR3 protein is CASSEYEASRGYEQYF. CDR3 DNA: TGTGCCAGCAGTGAATATGAGGCGTCCAGGGGGTACGAGCAGTACTTC.

The chain joins TRBV5-6 to TRBJ1-4; possibly TRBD1 for D (6 bases). Germline CDR1 reads SGHDT; CDR2 reads YYEEEE. The length of the CDR3 is 18 residues. V lost 1 base and J 8 bases, leaving 24 bases between the germline ends. The DNA of the CDR3 is TGTGCCAGCAGCTTGCATAGTCTACCGGGCCCTAGGGGGGAAAAACTGTTTTTT. Its translation: CASSLHSLPGPRGEKLFF.

The genes are TRBV5-8 and TRBJ1-5; 11 bases map to TRBD1. V gave up 4 bases and J gave up 6 bases; unmatched junction bases: 6. This CDR3 is 15 amino acids long. The germline gives CDR1 SGHTS, CDR2 YDEGEE. CDR3 DNA sequence: TGTGCCAGCAGCCCTGGGACAGGGGGAGGTCAGCCCCAGCATTTT. Encoded protein: CASSPGTGGGQPQHF.

In nucleotides, the CDR3 is TGTGCCAGCAGTTTTGTGGATGAGCAGTTCTTC. Encoded protein: CASSFVDEQFF. V gene TRBV2 combines with J gene TRBJ2-1; no definite D call. The V end lost 5 bases, the J end lost 8 bases, and 7 bases lay between the germline ends. The germline V gene encodes CDR1 SNHLY and CDR2 FYNNEI. The CDR3 has 11 residues.

This rearrangement joins TRBV13 to TRBJ2-4; 9 nucleotides line up with TRBD1. The CDR3 runs to 14 residues. The J segment lost 6 bases and the V segment lost 0 bases, leaving 0 bases of the junction unmatched. Germline CDR1 PRHDT, CDR2 FYEKMQ (reference sequence). CDR3 sequence reads: CASSLGGQGNIQYF. The CDR3 coding sequence is TGTGCCAGCAGCTTAGGGGGACAGGGAAACATTCAGTACTTC.

This sequence joins TRBV27 and TRBJ2-7; D might be TRBD1 (5 bases). Deletions cut 2 bases from V and 3 bases from J, with 14 bases between. The length of the CDR3 is 15 residues. From germline, CDR1 is MNHEY and CDR2 SMNVEV (reference sequence). DNA of the CDR3: TGTGCCAGCAGTTTAAGGGCAGGGATTTTCTACGAGCAGTACTTC. It codes for CASSLRAGIFYEQYF.